The 3 T cell receptor beta chains in this list originate from one sample, sequenced in a study of blood T cell repertoires in COVID-19. Repertoires were generated with immunoSEQ multiplex PCR, while TCRdb's copy carries only in-frame clones and drops some. Of around 80,000 clones detected, 80% to 90% appear once; the ten largest clones hold around 5%. Sequencing input: peripheral blood. These receptors all stem from a woman of 80 years or more with active or convalescent COVID-19.

The rearrangement links TRBV19 to TRBJ1-1; 10 bases align to TRBD1. The V gene's germline CDR1 is LNHDA and CDR2 SQIVND (reference sequence). Losses at the gene ends were 0 bases for V and 5 bases for J; bases not matched to a gene: 9. This CDR3 has 17 amino acids. The CDR3 nucleotides are TGTGCCAGTAGTATAGACGCGACAGGGGGCTTTAGGACTGAAGCTTTCTTT. This translates into CASSIDATGGFRTEAFF.

This chain connects TRBV28 to TRBJ2-1; a possible D gene is TRBD1 (6 bases). CDR3 size: 15 residues. Trimming stripped 6 bases from V and 2 bases from J, with 14 bases between. Germline lookup yields CDR1 MDHEN and CDR2 SYDVKM. CDR3: CASRDTGYPYNEQFF. The CDR3 nucleotides are TGTGCCAGCAGGGATACAGGGTACCCCTACAATGAGCAGTTCTTC.

The rearrangement joins TRBV18 to TRBJ2-3; 10 nucleotides agree with TRBD2. With 6 bases clipped from V and 5 bases from J, the junction kept 8 bases outside the gene matches. Germline lookup yields CDR1 KGHSH and CDR2 LQKENI. The CDR3 sequence is 15 residues long. CDR3 protein: CASSQLAGSVDTQYF. The CDR3 DNA is TGTGCCAGCTCTCAACTAGCGGGATCGGTAGATACGCAGTATTTT.